This T cell receptor (beta chain) was obtained from a study of T cells in Graves' hyperthyroidism and ophthalmopathy. V shed 7 bases and J shed 1 base, with 13 bases lying between them. The CDR3 runs 14 residues. Germline V CDR1 and CDR2: LNHDA, SQIVND (reference sequence). RNA transcripts provided the source from which TCR beta CDR3 regions were amplified. The HTBI primer set was used in a first-round RT-PCR of the TCR CDR3. TCRdb fed the multiplex PCR reads into MiXCR, producing one record per CDR3 protein. Here the sample spans more than 500,000 distinct CDR3 sequences, 16% being singletons. Sequencing was performed on blood. The TCR sequence derives from a woman younger than 45 with Graves' ophthalmopathy. This chain uses TRBV19 with TRBJ2-5; D remains ambiguous. CDR3 in amino acids: CASKRHSVQETQYF. The CDR3 coding sequence is TGTGCCAGTAAACGACACTCCGTCCAAGAGACCCAGTACTTC.